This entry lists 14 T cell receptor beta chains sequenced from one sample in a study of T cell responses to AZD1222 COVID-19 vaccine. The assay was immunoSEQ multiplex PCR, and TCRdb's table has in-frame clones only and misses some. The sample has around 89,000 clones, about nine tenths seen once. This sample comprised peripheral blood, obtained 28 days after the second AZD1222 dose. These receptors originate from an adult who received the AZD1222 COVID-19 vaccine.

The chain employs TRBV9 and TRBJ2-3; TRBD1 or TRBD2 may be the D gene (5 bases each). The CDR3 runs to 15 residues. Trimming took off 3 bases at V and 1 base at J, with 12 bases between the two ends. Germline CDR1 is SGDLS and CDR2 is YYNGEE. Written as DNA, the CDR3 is TGTGCCAGCAGCGCAGGGACCCTAGGCACAGATACGCAGTATTTT. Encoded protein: CASSAGTLGTDTQYF.

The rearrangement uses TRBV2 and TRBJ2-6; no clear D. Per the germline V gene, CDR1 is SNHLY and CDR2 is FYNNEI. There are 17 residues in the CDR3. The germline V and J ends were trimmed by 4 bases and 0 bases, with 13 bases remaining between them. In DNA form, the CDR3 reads TGTGCCAGCAGTGCAATGGGCGATCTCTCTGGGGCCAACGTCCTGACTTTC. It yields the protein CASSAMGDLSGANVLTF.

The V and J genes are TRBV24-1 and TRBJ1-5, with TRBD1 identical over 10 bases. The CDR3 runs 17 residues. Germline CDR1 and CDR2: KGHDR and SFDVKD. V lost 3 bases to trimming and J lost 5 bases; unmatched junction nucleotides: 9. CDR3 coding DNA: TGTGCCACCAGTGATCCCCAATCCGGGACAGGGGATCAGCCCCAGCATTTT. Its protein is CATSDPQSGTGDQPQHF.

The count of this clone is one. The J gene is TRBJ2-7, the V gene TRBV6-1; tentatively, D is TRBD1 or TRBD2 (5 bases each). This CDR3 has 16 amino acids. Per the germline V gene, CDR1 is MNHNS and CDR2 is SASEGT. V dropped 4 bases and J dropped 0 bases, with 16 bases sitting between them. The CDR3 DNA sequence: TGTGCCAGCAGTGCCCGGGGACCGCAAGACTCCTACGAGCAGTACTTC. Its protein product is CASSARGPQDSYEQYF.

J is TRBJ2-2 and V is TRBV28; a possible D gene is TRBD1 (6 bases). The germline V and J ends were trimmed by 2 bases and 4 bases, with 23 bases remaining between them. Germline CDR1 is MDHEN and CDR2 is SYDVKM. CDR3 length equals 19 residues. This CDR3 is CASSLTPGQSWGFTGELFF. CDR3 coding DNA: TGTGCCAGCAGTTTAACCCCCGGACAGTCCTGGGGTTTCACCGGGGAGCTGTTTTTT.

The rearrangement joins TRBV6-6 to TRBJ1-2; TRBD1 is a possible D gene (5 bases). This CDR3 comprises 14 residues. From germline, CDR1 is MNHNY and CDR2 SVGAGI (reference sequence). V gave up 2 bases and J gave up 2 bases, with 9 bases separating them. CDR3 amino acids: CASSYGTANYGYTF. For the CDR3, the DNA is TGTGCCAGCAGTTACGGGACTGCAAACTATGGCTACACCTTC.

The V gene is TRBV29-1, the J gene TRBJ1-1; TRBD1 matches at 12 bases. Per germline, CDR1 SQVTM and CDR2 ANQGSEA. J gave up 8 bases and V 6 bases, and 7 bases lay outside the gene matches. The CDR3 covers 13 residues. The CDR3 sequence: CSVPGQGASEAFF. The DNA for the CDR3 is TGCAGCGTCCCGGGACAGGGGGCGTCCGAAGCTTTCTTT.

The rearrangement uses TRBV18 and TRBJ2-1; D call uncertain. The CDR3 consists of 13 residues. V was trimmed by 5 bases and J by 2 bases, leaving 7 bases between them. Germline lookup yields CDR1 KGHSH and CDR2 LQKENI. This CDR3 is CASSELPYNEQFF. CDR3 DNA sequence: TGTGCCAGCTCAGAACTTCCCTACAATGAGCAGTTCTTC.

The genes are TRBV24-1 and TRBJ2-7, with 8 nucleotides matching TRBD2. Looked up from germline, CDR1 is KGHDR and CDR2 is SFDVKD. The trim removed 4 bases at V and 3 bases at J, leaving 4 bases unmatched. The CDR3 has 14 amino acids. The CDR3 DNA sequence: TGTGCCACCAGTGAAGGGCGGGGGGACTACGAGCAGTACTTC. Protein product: CATSEGRGDYEQYF.

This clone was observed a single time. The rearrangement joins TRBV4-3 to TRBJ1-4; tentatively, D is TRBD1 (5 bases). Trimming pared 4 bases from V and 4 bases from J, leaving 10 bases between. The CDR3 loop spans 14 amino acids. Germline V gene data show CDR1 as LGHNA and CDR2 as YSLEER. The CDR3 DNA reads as TGCGCCAGCAGCCCGGGACGGATTAATGAAAAACTGTTTTTT. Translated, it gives CASSPGRINEKLFF.

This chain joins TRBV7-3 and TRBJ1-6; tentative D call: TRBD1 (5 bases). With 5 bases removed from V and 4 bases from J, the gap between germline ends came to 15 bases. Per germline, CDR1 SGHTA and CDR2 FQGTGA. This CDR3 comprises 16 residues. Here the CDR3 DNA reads TGTGCCAGCAGCCCCCAAGGCGGGGGTTATAATTCACCCCTCCACTTT. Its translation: CASSPQGGGYNSPLHF.

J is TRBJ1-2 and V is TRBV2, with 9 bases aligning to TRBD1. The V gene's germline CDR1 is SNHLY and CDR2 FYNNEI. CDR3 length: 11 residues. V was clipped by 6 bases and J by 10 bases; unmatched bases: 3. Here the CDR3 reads CASRGTGPYTF. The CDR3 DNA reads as TGTGCCAGCAGGGGGACAGGGCCCTACACCTTC.

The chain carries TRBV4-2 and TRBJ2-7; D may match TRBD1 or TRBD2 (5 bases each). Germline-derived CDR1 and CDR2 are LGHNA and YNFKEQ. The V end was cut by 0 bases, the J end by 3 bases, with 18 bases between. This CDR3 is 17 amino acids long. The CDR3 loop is CASSQDGSRGVVYEQYF. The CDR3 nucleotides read TGTGCCAGCAGCCAAGACGGGTCTCGGGGCGTAGTCTACGAGCAGTACTTC.

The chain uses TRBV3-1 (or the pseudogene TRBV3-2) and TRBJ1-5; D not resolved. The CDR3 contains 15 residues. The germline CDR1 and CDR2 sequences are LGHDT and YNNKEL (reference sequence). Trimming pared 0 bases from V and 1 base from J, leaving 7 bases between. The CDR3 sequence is CASSQEGGSNQPQHF. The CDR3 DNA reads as TGTGCCAGCAGCCAAGAAGGAGGGAGCAATCAGCCCCAGCATTTT.